The TCR beta chain under discussion was sequenced for a study of control samples from healthy donors and cancer patients. Sequencing used immunoSEQ multiplex PCR; TCRdb keeps in-frame clones, though not all of them. The sample lists under 200,000 clones, roughly 94% occurring once. This sequence originates from a man between 60 and 75 years old with colorectal cancer. The specimen sequenced was PBMCs.

The CDR3 DNA is TGCGCCAGCAGCTTGGGGTACCCAAGAGACTATGGCTACACCTTC. Protein sequence: CASSLGYPRDYGYTF. This chain connects TRBV5-1 to TRBJ1-2; D remains ambiguous. This CDR3 is 15 amino acids long. Germline V gene data show CDR1 as SGHRS and CDR2 as YFSETQ. V was clipped by 0 bases and J by 3 bases, with 12 bases between them.